Listed below are T cell receptor beta chains from one sample, sequenced in a study of T cells in narcolepsy. Measured with immunoSEQ multiplex PCR; TCRdb has only the in-frame clones, and not every one. The sample lists under 20,000 clones, 85% to 90% seen once, with roughly 0.7% in the top ten. The sequenced material came from memory (CD45RA-) CD4+ T cells from blood. These receptors were obtained from a human donor in good health. The CDR3 runs from the conserved cysteine through the conserved F or W. The order of the fields is clone size, D gene, J gene, V gene, CDR3 protein, CDR3 DNA. A D gene is named only where the DNA matches it firmly. The listing skips clone size in some rows; elsewhere it reads once, few, many or a size class.

clone_size: -
d_call: TRBD1
j_call: TRBJ1-2
v_call: TRBV5-4
cdr3_aa: CASGLTGGYYGYTF
cdr3_nt: TGTGCCAGCGGTCTTACAGGGGGCTACTATGGCTACACCTTC

clone_size: -
d_call: -
j_call: TRBJ1-6
v_call: TRBV29-1
cdr3_aa: CSRERGDSPLHF
cdr3_nt: TGCAGCCGAGAGAGGGGCGATTCACCCCTCCACTTT

clone_size: -
d_call: TRBD1
j_call: TRBJ2-1
v_call: TRBV6-1
cdr3_aa: CASSDSGQGKIYNEQFF
cdr3_nt: TGTGCCAGCAGTGATTCGGGACAGGGTAAGATATACAATGAGCAGTTCTTC

clone_size: -
d_call: TRBD1
j_call: TRBJ1-4
v_call: TRBV5-1
cdr3_aa: CASSSYETGDDEKLFF
cdr3_nt: TGCGCCAGCAGCTCATATGAAACAGGGGACGATGAAAAACTGTTTTTT

clone_size: -
d_call: -
j_call: TRBJ1-1
v_call: TRBV19
cdr3_aa: CASSIDGWNTEAFF
cdr3_nt: TGTGCCAGTAGTATTGACGGCTGGAACACTGAAGCTTTCTTT

clone_size: -
d_call: TRBD2
j_call: TRBJ2-5
v_call: TRBV7-9
cdr3_aa: CASSPRRRERETQYF
cdr3_nt: TGTGCCAGCAGCCCGAGGCGGCGGGAGCGGGAGACCCAGTACTTC

clone_size: -
d_call: TRBD2
j_call: TRBJ2-1
v_call: TRBV7-3
cdr3_aa: CASSSLKLAGAEQFF
cdr3_nt: TGTGCCAGCAGCTCCCTCAAGCTAGCGGGGGCTGAGCAGTTCTTC

clone_size: -
d_call: TRBD1
j_call: TRBJ1-1
v_call: TRBV15
cdr3_aa: CATVQGASNTEAFF
cdr3_nt: TGTGCCACCGTGCAGGGGGCAAGTAACACTGAAGCTTTCTTT

clone_size: -
d_call: -
j_call: TRBJ2-2
v_call: TRBV10-3
cdr3_aa: CATWDPGTNTGELFF
cdr3_nt: TGTGCCACCTGGGATCCGGGGACTAACACCGGGGAGCTGTTTTTT

clone_size: -
d_call: -
j_call: TRBJ2-1
v_call: TRBV5-8
cdr3_aa: CASSPQGLSYNEQFF
cdr3_nt: TGTGCCAGCAGCCCCCAGGGGTTATCCTACAATGAGCAGTTCTTC

clone_size: once
d_call: -
j_call: TRBJ2-7
v_call: TRBV6-5
cdr3_aa: CASSSDSRSYEQYF
cdr3_nt: TGTGCCAGCAGTTCGGACAGCCGCTCCTACGAGCAGTACTTC

clone_size: few
d_call: -
j_call: TRBJ1-3
v_call: TRBV5-1
cdr3_aa: CASSLGRRGSSGNTIYF
cdr3_nt: TGCGCCAGCAGCTTGGGTAGAAGGGGTAGCTCTGGAAACACCATATATTTT

clone_size: -
d_call: -
j_call: TRBJ2-2
v_call: TRBV2
cdr3_aa: CASSFVSPGELFF
cdr3_nt: TGTGCCAGCAGTTTTGTCTCTCCCGGGGAGCTGTTTTTT

clone_size: -
d_call: TRBD2
j_call: TRBJ2-1
v_call: TRBV7-9
cdr3_aa: CASSGSTPSGVNEQFF
cdr3_nt: TGTGCCAGCAGCGGTTCAACCCCTAGCGGGGTTAATGAGCAGTTCTTC

clone_size: -
d_call: TRBD1
j_call: TRBJ1-6
v_call: TRBV5-1
cdr3_aa: CASSFYPGQGNSPLHF
cdr3_nt: TGCGCCAGCAGCTTCTATCCGGGACAGGGAAATTCACCCCTCCACTTT

clone_size: -
d_call: -
j_call: TRBJ1-6
v_call: TRBV7-9
cdr3_aa: CASMGKSSSYNSPLHF
cdr3_nt: TGTGCCAGCATGGGCAAATCGAGCTCCTATAATTCACCCCTCCACTTT

clone_size: -
d_call: -
j_call: TRBJ2-5
v_call: TRBV5-1
cdr3_aa: CASSLGQAGRGETQYF
cdr3_nt: TGCGCCAGCAGCTTGGGGCAGGCGGGCAGGGGTGAGACCCAGTACTTC

clone_size: -
d_call: -
j_call: TRBJ2-7
v_call: TRBV6-6
cdr3_aa: CASRGPLGEQYF
cdr3_nt: TGTGCCAGCAGGGGGCCGTTGGGCGAGCAGTACTTC

clone_size: once
d_call: -
j_call: TRBJ2-3
v_call: TRBV11-3
cdr3_aa: CASSLVAGTDTQYF
cdr3_nt: TGTGCCAGCAGCTTAGTAGCCGGCACAGATACGCAGTATTTT

clone_size: -
d_call: TRBD1
j_call: TRBJ1-2
v_call: TRBV12-5
cdr3_aa: CASATPGQGRYGYTF
cdr3_nt: TGTGCTAGTGCAACGCCGGGACAGGGGAGGTATGGCTACACCTTC

clone_size: -
d_call: TRBD2
j_call: TRBJ2-1
v_call: TRBV7-8
cdr3_aa: CASIPGSGAQQFF
cdr3_nt: TGTGCCAGCATTCCGGGGAGCGGGGCCCAGCAGTTCTTC

clone_size: -
d_call: -
j_call: TRBJ1-1
v_call: TRBV5-1
cdr3_aa: CASSFVGGNPEAFF
cdr3_nt: TGCGCCAGCAGCTTTGTTGGGGGCAATCCTGAAGCTTTCTTT

clone_size: once
d_call: TRBD1
j_call: TRBJ1-5
v_call: TRBV6-5
cdr3_aa: CASKPGQGSYQPQHF
cdr3_nt: TGTGCCAGCAAACCGGGACAGGGAAGTTATCAGCCCCAGCATTTT

clone_size: -
d_call: -
j_call: TRBJ1-2
v_call: TRBV2
cdr3_aa: CASSDGFVGYTF
cdr3_nt: TGTGCCAGCAGTGACGGGTTCGTTGGCTACACCTTC

clone_size: -
d_call: -
j_call: TRBJ1-2
v_call: TRBV29-1
cdr3_aa: CSVEDRLAGYGYTF
cdr3_nt: TGCAGCGTTGAAGACCGCCTGGCAGGGTATGGCTACACCTTC

clone_size: -
d_call: TRBD2
j_call: TRBJ2-7
v_call: TRBV5-4
cdr3_aa: CASSSAGTNPTTQYF
cdr3_nt: TGTGCCAGCAGCTCCGCCGGGACTAACCCTACGACGCAGTACTTC

clone_size: -
d_call: TRBD2
j_call: TRBJ2-7
v_call: TRBV6-1
cdr3_aa: CAISESGLAGVRYEQYF
cdr3_nt: TGTGCCATCAGTGAGTCGGGACTAGCGGGAGTACGGTACGAGCAGTACTTC

clone_size: once
d_call: -
j_call: TRBJ1-6
v_call: TRBV19
cdr3_aa: CASSILDRNSPLHF
cdr3_nt: TGTGCCAGTAGTATACTTGACAGAAATTCACCCCTCCACTTT

clone_size: -
d_call: -
j_call: TRBJ2-3
v_call: TRBV6-1
cdr3_aa: CASSEALLGGLDTDTQYF
cdr3_nt: TGTGCCAGCAGTGAAGCGTTACTCGGGGGGCTTGACACAGATACGCAGTATTTT

clone_size: -
d_call: -
j_call: TRBJ2-1
v_call: TRBV7-9
cdr3_aa: CASSRGRIYNEQFF
cdr3_nt: TGTGCCAGCAGCCGCGGGCGGATCTACAATGAGCAGTTCTTC

clone_size: -
d_call: -
j_call: TRBJ2-7
v_call: TRBV5-6
cdr3_aa: CASSSFDSYYEQYF
cdr3_nt: TGTGCCAGCAGCTCCTTCGACAGCTACTACGAGCAGTACTTC

clone_size: -
d_call: TRBD1
j_call: TRBJ2-7
v_call: TRBV25-1
cdr3_aa: CASSRQGIADEQYF
cdr3_nt: TGTGCCAGCAGCCGACAGGGGATTGCGGACGAGCAGTACTTC

clone_size: once
d_call: -
j_call: TRBJ2-7
v_call: TRBV2
cdr3_aa: CASTAQRRDWEQYF
cdr3_nt: TGTGCCAGCACGGCCCAGCGGAGGGACTGGGAGCAGTACTTC

clone_size: -
d_call: -
j_call: TRBJ1-1
v_call: TRBV7-2
cdr3_aa: CASSQSTQNTEAFF
cdr3_nt: TGTGCCAGCAGCCAATCGACGCAGAACACTGAAGCTTTCTTT

clone_size: -
d_call: -
j_call: TRBJ1-6
v_call: TRBV14
cdr3_aa: CASSQERRISPLHF
cdr3_nt: TGTGCCAGCAGCCAAGAACGAAGAATCTCACCCCTCCACTTT

clone_size: few
d_call: -
j_call: TRBJ1-1
v_call: TRBV12-5
cdr3_aa: CASGLVVGLYTEAFF
cdr3_nt: TGTGCTAGTGGTTTGGTTGTAGGGTTGTACACTGAAGCTTTCTTT

clone_size: -
d_call: TRBD1
j_call: TRBJ1-1
v_call: TRBV7-2
cdr3_aa: CASSLIPRGRRTEAFF
cdr3_nt: TGTGCCAGCAGCTTAATCCCCAGGGGGCGAAGGACTGAAGCTTTCTTT

clone_size: -
d_call: -
j_call: TRBJ2-7
v_call: TRBV30
cdr3_aa: CAWSGWTAVMGEQYF
cdr3_nt: TGTGCCTGGAGTGGGTGGACTGCCGTTATGGGCGAGCAGTACTTC

clone_size: -
d_call: -
j_call: TRBJ2-7
v_call: TRBV30
cdr3_aa: CAWSVTPPYEQYF
cdr3_nt: TGTGCCTGGAGTGTCACACCTCCCTACGAGCAGTACTTC

clone_size: -
d_call: -
j_call: TRBJ2-4
v_call: TRBV7-9
cdr3_aa: CASSLGAPQINIQYF
cdr3_nt: TGTGCCAGCAGCTTAGGGGCACCGCAAATAAACATTCAGTACTTC

clone_size: -
d_call: TRBD1
j_call: TRBJ1-1
v_call: TRBV30
cdr3_aa: CAWSTGGIGNTEAFF
cdr3_nt: TGTGCCTGGAGTACAGGGGGAATAGGGAACACTGAAGCTTTCTTT

clone_size: -
d_call: -
j_call: TRBJ1-2
v_call: TRBV5-4
cdr3_aa: CASSPPTGRGDYGYTF
cdr3_nt: TGTGCCAGCAGCCCCCCTACAGGGAGAGGGGACTATGGCTACACCTTC

clone_size: few
d_call: -
j_call: TRBJ1-1
v_call: TRBV20-1
cdr3_aa: CSAPSRTEAFF
cdr3_nt: TGCAGTGCCCCATCAAGGACTGAAGCTTTCTTT

clone_size: -
d_call: -
j_call: TRBJ2-2
v_call: TRBV7-7
cdr3_aa: CASSPNVNTGELFF
cdr3_nt: TGTGCTAGCAGCCCGAACGTGAACACCGGGGAGCTGTTTTTT

clone_size: few
d_call: -
j_call: TRBJ1-5
v_call: TRBV19
cdr3_aa: CASSIEGRGRAQHF
cdr3_nt: TGTGCCAGTAGTATTGAGGGCCGGGGGCGTGCCCAGCATTTT

clone_size: -
d_call: -
j_call: TRBJ2-5
v_call: TRBV11-2
cdr3_aa: CASSGGVSGGTQYF
cdr3_nt: TGTGCCAGCAGCGGGGGAGTTAGTGGGGGGACCCAGTACTTC

clone_size: -
d_call: -
j_call: TRBJ1-5
v_call: TRBV28
cdr3_aa: CASRDGNQPQHF
cdr3_nt: TGTGCCAGCCGGGACGGAAATCAGCCCCAGCATTTT

clone_size: -
d_call: -
j_call: TRBJ2-3
v_call: TRBV7-2
cdr3_aa: CASSLAIRVNTDTQYF
cdr3_nt: TGTGCCAGCAGCTTAGCGATTCGGGTTAACACAGATACGCAGTATTTT

clone_size: few
d_call: -
j_call: TRBJ2-3
v_call: TRBV2
cdr3_aa: CASSDDGSKDTQYF
cdr3_nt: TGTGCCAGCAGTGATGACGGGAGTAAAGATACGCAGTATTTT

clone_size: -
d_call: TRBD2
j_call: TRBJ2-3
v_call: TRBV7-2
cdr3_aa: CASSHRTSLEDTQYF
cdr3_nt: TGTGCCAGCAGCCACCGGACTAGCCTGGAAGATACGCAGTATTTT

clone_size: -
d_call: -
j_call: TRBJ2-7
v_call: TRBV10-2
cdr3_aa: CASSESGTQQYF
cdr3_nt: TGCGCCAGCAGTGAGAGTGGAACGCAGCAGTACTTC

clone_size: -
d_call: -
j_call: TRBJ1-2
v_call: TRBV18
cdr3_aa: CASSPLQGNYGYTF
cdr3_nt: TGTGCCAGCTCACCCCTACAGGGAAACTATGGCTACACCTTC

clone_size: once
d_call: -
j_call: TRBJ2-7
v_call: TRBV18
cdr3_aa: CASSPQGAGVGEQYF
cdr3_nt: TGTGCCAGCTCACCACAGGGGGCGGGAGTTGGGGAGCAGTACTTC

clone_size: -
d_call: -
j_call: TRBJ1-3
v_call: TRBV30
cdr3_aa: CAWGEGGRNTIYF
cdr3_nt: TGTGCCTGGGGCGAGGGGGGGCGAAACACCATATATTTT